The table lists the clone carrying this TCR beta chain with many counts. Its specificity is not known. This CDR3 contains 15 residues. The germline V and J ends were trimmed by 0 bases and 3 bases, with 9 bases remaining between them. Per germline, CDR1 SGHKS and CDR2 YYEKEE (reference sequence). These data come from a study of human T cells and chemical hapten exposure. Study-wide results and caveats: Expanded TCRs showed more large CDR3 clusters than pre-sensitization or healthy control sets.

TCRdb ran MiXCR on the RACE reads and lists one entry per CDR3 protein. The sample carries approximately 350,000 distinct CDR3 sequences, 6% to 8.5% recorded once. Time point: patch test 1, 2 weeks after DPC sensitization. Regarding treatment: therapeutic diphenylcyclopropenone sensitization with weekly scalp DPC. The rearrangement uses TRBV5-5 and TRBJ2-2; D may be TRBD1 or TRBD2 (5 bases each). The TCR sequence derives from a woman aged 18 to 35 with alopecia areata. Some clones in this sample may be carry-over from other donors' samples. Source: whole blood, taken in connection with sensitization to the hapten diphenylcyclopropenone (DPC). CDR3 loop: CASSLGDGYTGELFF. The CDR3 region has the DNA TGTGCCAGCAGCTTGGGGGACGGGTACACCGGGGAGCTGTTTTTT. Full variable domain (rest looked up from reference TRBV5-5 and TRBJ2-2): DAGVTQSPTHLIKTRGQQVTLRCSPISGHKSVSWYQQVLGQGPQFIFQYYEKEERGRGNFPDRFSARQFPNYSSELNVNALLLGDSALYLCASSLGDGYTGELFFGEGSRLTVL.